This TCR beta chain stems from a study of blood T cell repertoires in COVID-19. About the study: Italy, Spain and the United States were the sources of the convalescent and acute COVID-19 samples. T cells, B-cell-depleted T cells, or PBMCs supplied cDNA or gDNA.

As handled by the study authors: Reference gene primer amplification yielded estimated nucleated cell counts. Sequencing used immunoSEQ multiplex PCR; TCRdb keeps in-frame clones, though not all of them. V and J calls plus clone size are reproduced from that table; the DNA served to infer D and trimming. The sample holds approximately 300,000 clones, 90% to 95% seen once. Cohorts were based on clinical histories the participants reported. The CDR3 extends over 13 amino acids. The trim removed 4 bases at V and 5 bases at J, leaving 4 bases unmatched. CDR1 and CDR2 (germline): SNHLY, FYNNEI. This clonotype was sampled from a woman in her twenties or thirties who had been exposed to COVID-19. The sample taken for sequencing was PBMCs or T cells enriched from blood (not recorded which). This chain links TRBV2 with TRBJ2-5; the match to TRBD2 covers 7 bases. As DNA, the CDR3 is TGTGCCAGCAGTGCAAACGGGAGGGAGACCCAGTACTTC. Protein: CASSANGRETQYF.